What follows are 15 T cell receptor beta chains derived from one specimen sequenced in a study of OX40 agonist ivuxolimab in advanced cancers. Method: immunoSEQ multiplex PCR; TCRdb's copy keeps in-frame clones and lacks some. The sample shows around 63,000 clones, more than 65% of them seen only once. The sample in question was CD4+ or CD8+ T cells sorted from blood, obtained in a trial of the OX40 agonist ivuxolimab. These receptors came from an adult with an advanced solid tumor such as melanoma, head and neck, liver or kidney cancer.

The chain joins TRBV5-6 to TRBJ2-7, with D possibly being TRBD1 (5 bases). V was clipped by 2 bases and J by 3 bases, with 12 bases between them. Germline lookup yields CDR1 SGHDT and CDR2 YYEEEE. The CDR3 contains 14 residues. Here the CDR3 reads CASSLGVKGYEQYF. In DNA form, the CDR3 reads TGTGCCAGCAGCTTAGGGGTAAAAGGCTACGAGCAGTACTTC. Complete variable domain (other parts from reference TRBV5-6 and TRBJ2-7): DAGVTQSPTHLIKTRGQQVTLRCSPKSGHDTVSWYQQALGQGPQFIFQYYEEEERQRGNFPDRFSGHQFPNYSSELNVNALLLGDSALYLCASSLGVKGYEQYFGPGTRLTVT.

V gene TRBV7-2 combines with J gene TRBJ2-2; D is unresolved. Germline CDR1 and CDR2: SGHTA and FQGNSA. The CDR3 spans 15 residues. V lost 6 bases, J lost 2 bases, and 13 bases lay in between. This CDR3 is CASRGKAGNTGELFF. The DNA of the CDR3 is TGTGCCAGCAGAGGCAAGGCAGGCAACACCGGGGAGCTGTTTTTT.

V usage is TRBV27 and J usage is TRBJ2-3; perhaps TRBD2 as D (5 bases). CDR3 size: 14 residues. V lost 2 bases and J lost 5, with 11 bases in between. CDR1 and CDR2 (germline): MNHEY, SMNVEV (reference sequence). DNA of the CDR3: TGTGCCAGCAGTTTAACAGCGGTCCAAGATACGCAGTATTTT. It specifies CASSLTAVQDTQYF.

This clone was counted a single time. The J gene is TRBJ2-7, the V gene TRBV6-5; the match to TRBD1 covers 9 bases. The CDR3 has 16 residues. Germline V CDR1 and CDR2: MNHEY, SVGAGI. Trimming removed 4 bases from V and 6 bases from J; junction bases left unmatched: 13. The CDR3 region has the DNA TGTGCCAGCAGTTCCCACCGGGGACAGGGTGAGGGCGAGCAGTACTTC. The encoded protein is CASSSHRGQGEGEQYF.

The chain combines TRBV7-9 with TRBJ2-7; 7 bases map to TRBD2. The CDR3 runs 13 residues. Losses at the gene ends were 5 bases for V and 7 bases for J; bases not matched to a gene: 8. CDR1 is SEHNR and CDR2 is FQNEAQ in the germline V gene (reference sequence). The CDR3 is CASSTRLAGEQYF. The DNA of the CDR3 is TGTGCCAGCAGCACCCGACTAGCAGGGGAGCAGTACTTC. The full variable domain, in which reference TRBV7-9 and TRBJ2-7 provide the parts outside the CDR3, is DTGVSQNPRHKITKRGQNVTFRCDPISEHNRLYWYRQTLGQGPEFLTYFQNEAQLEKSRLLSDRFSAERPKGSFSTLEIQRTEQGDSAMYLCASSTRLAGEQYFGPGTRLTVT.

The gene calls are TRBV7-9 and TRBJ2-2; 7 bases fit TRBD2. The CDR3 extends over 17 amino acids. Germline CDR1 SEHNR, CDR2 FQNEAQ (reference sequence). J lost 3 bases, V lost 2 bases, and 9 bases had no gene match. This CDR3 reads CASSLPGGGIDTGELFF. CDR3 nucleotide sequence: TGTGCCAGCAGCTTACCTGGGGGGGGAATCGACACCGGGGAGCTGTTTTTT.

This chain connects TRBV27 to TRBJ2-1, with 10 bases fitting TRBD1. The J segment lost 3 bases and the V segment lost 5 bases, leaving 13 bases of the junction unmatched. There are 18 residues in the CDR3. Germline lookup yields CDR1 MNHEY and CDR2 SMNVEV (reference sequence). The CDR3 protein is CASSQLVGQGVIYNEQFF. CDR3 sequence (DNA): TGTGCCAGCAGTCAACTAGTAGGACAGGGGGTTATCTACAATGAGCAGTTCTTC.

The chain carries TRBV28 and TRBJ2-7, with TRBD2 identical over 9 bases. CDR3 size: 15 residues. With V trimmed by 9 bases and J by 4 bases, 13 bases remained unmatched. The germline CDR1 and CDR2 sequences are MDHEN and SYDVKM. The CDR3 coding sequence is TGTGCCAGTAGGGGATCGCTAGCGGGATTATACGAGCAGTACTTC. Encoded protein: CASRGSLAGLYEQYF.

CDR3 region: CASSWTGDNSPLHF. CDR3 DNA: TGTGCCAGCAGTTGGACAGGGGATAATTCACCCCTCCACTTT. The J gene is TRBJ1-6, the V gene TRBV25-1; the match to TRBD1 covers 9 bases. The length of the CDR3 is 14 residues. V was clipped by 5 bases and J by 5 bases; unmatched bases: 1. Germline CDR1 is MGHDK and CDR2 is SYGVNS.

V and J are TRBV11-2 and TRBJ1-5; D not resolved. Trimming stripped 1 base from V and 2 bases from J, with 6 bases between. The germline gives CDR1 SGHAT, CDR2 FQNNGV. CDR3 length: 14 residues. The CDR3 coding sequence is TGTGCCAGCAGCTTAGGTCAGGGCAATCAGCCCCAGCATTTT. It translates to CASSLGQGNQPQHF.

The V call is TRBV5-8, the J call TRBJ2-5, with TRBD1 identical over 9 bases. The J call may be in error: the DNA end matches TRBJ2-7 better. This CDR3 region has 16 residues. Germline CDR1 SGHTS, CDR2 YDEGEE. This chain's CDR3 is CASSWIPGTGNYEQYF. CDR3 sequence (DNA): TGTGCCAGCAGCTGGATCCCCGGGACAGGGAACTACGAGCAGTACTTC.

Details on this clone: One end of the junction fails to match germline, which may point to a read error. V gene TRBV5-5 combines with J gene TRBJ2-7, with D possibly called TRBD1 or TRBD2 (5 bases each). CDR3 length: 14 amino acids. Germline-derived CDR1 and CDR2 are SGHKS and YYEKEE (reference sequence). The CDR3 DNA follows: TGCGCCAGCAGCCAAGCCGGGGACGTTTACGAGCAGTACTTC. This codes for CASSQAGDVYEQYF.

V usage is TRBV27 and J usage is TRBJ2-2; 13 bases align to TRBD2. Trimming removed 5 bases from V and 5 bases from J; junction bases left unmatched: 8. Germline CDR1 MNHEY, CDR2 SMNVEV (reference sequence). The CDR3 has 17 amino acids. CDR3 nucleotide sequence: TGTGCCAGCAGTAGGACTAGCGGGAGTACGCGGACCGGGGAGCTGTTTTTT. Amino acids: CASSRTSGSTRTGELFF.

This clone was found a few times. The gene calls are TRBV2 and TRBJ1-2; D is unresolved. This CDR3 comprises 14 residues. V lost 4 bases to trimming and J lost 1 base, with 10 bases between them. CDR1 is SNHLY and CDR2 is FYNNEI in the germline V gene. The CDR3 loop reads CASSVRTDNYGYTF. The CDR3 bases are TGTGCCAGCAGTGTGAGGACGGATAACTATGGCTACACCTTC.

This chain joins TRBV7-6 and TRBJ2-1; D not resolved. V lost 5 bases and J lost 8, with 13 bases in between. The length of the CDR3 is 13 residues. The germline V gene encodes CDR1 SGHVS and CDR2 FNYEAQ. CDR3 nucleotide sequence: TGTGCCAGCAGCCGCCGTGGAGTCGATGAGCAGTTCTTC. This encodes CASSRRGVDEQFF. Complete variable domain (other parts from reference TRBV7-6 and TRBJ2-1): GAGVSQSPRYKVTKRGQDVALRCDPISGHVSLYWYRQALGQGPEFLTYFNYEAQQDKSGLPNDRFSAERPEGSISTLTIQRTEQRDSAMYRCASSRRGVDEQFFGPGTRLTVL.